Here is one T cell receptor beta chain with its context. Its antigen remains unidentified. Clones were read by immunoSEQ multiplex PCR, and TCRdb kept only the in-frame ones, dropping some. The repertoire includes over 120,000 clones, roughly 83% of them detected once, and roughly 13% sits in the top ten. V lost 4 bases and J 0 bases, leaving 18 bases between the germline ends. Germline CDR1 SGDLS, CDR2 YYNGEE. CDR3 length equals 17 residues. The data are from a study of cytotoxic CD8 clonotypes in ibrutinib-treated CLL. The wider study: Responses comprised 25 or so partial and 2 complete; at median about 68 months, around 15 remained remitted and approximately twelve progressed.

Regarding the study as a whole: Clonality rose at ibrutinib response, held steady in sustained remission, and fell toward baseline at progression. Among the clonotypes, public ones were uncommon and contracted or held stable on treatment.

V gene TRBV9 combines with J gene TRBJ2-3, with D hard to call. The sequenced sample was PBMCs, obtained after 12 months of ibrutinib treatment. This clonotype originated in a human donor with chronic lymphocytic leukemia. CDR3 amino acids: CASSILPGTTSTDTQYF. The CDR3 DNA reads as TGTGCCAGCAGCATCTTGCCGGGCACCACTAGCACAGATACGCAGTATTTT.